This T cell receptor beta chain was recorded in a study of shared clonotypes between healthy human individuals (dated by TCRdb to the early 2020s). The study in broad terms: A few men and a couple of women, aged 18 to 49 years, made up the cohort. To increase sequencing depth and limit assay-specific biases, different laboratories used diverse techniques to prepare libraries and sequence TCR repertoires. Per donor, leukapheresis produced somewhere between about 0.85 and 10 billion PBMCs. To estimate repertoire size and how much clonotypes are shared between individuals, the study performed deep sequencing of blood TCR repertoires from roughly five healthy adults. For each donor, CD4 naive and CD4 memory were each given three plates, CD8 naive was given two plates, and CD8 memory was given one plate.

TCR CDR3 regions were amplified from genomic DNA by multiplex PCR using the deep immunoSEQ assay. Extracted genomic DNA from each cell subset was spread evenly across all wells of several immunoSEQ 96-well plates, with each plate serving as a replicate. Each replicate PCR for sorted subsets received roughly 0.2 ug genomic DNA, equal to tens of thousands of T cell genomes. The purified libraries were quantified using a Qubit 3.0 fluorometer, sized with a Bioanalyzer 2100, and then quantified again using the KAPA Library Quantification kit. Every immunoSEQ 96-well plate was sequenced on a separate single-read 150-cycle Illumina NextSeq 550 flow cell. Under the source paper's analysis protocol: Because the immunoSEQ output held only junctional sequences and lacked quality scores, the filtering could not match the filtering applied to full-length reads. Sequences were annotated with PyIR, a Python wrapper for IgBLAST v1.9, and V/J genes and CDR3 were assigned using IMGT germline references. Reads were removed for weak V/J assignments (E-value above 1e-6), missing CDR3, stop codons, out-of-frame junctions, or ambiguous translated residues. V3J clonotypes were defined by identical inferred V gene, J gene, and CDR3 amino acid sequence. The percentage overlap between two repertoires was calculated by dividing the number of shared unique clonotypes by the size of the smaller repertoire. Repertoire richness was assessed with RTK rarefaction, the Chao1 estimator, and Recon v2.1 estimates of unobserved clonotypes. For all TCRbeta clonotypes obtained by the gDNA method from several donors, generation probabilities were computed with OLGA. Imported from immuneACCESS, the table was reduced by TCRdb to in-frame sequences with V and J called. These copies leave out some clones; in studies compared against another copy, an unresolved V gene accounts for under half, and the cause of the remainder is not known. The D gene and trimming were derived from the DNA, and the V and J assignments and clone size from that table. Here the sample has millions of clones; 85% to 95% occur a single time. The ten largest clones take up 1.5% to 2% of the sample.

Remarks on this clone: It has no known antigen specificity. Base qualities were left out, and no much larger clone turns up one base away.

CD8 naive samples consisted of CD45RO-negative cells that were positively selected for CCR7, yielding a CD45RA+CCR7+ population without TemRA cells. Healthy HIV-negative adults with no recently reported acute infections or vaccinations were included as donors. Every donor was a Caucasian adult residing in Nashville, Tennessee, USA. Blood was obtained by leukapheresis, after which PBMCs were separated by Ficoll-Histopaque density gradient centrifugation and cryopreserved in liquid nitrogen vapor phase. Analytical flow cytometry was used to check the purity and quantity of every magnetically sorted T cell population. Genomic DNA was isolated from every sorted fraction and measured by UV absorbance on a Nanodrop 2000c. From the cysteine through the phenylalanine, the CDR3 covers 16 amino acids. Only CDR3 DNA is held: 48 bases, read in frame from base 1. CDR1 and CDR2 are drawn from the germline V gene: LGHNA, YSLEER. Relative to germline, V is 2 bases shorter and J is 5 bases shorter, with 16 bases between their ends.

The investigation overall reported the following: Incomplete sequencing was indicated by rarefaction of sorted-subset datasets, despite the large sequencing depth. Only blood was sampled, and tissue TCR repertoires likely differ from those in blood. Sharing across several donors was observed for around 5% of naive CD4, under 4% of naive CD8, around 2.5% of memory CD4, and less than 0.45% of memory CD8 clonotypes. Estimated clonotype richness was generally larger for naive than for memory subsets. Because the study included only a small number of donors, the genetic and exposure-history diversity represented was limited. Compared with non-shared clonotypes, clonotypes shared by all four sorted-subset donors had higher generation probabilities. Pairwise subsampling led to the expectation that sequencing depth would affect the degree of clonotype sharing among donors.

The TCR originated in a man between 18 and 35 years old in good health. Some clones in this sample may be carry-over from other donors' samples. The specimen was naive CD8+ T cells from PBMCs. Read against the paper, the sample's cell subset or site label means: CD45RA+CCR7+. In this chain, TRBV4-3 is recombined with TRBJ2-1; the D gene is perhaps TRBD1, on 5 matching bases. The DNA sequence is as follows: TGCGCCAGCAGCCAAAATCCCAAGGACAACCACAATGAGCAGTTCTTC. It translates to CASSQNPKDNHNEQFF.